One sample yielded the 12 T cell receptor beta chains listed below, sequenced in a study of PD-L1 blockade in urothelial cancer. Only in-frame clones appear in the TCRdb table, and some are missing; sequencing was by immunoSEQ multiplex PCR. The sample contains roughly 130,000 clones, approximately 84% of which appear only once. As to time point: pretreatment peripheral blood. Sequencing was performed on PBMCs, taken around atezolizumab (anti-PD-L1) treatment. All receptors derive from a man between 50 and 59 years old with urothelial cancer.

This clone was detected a few times. V and J are TRBV15 and TRBJ1-1, with D unclear. With 0 bases removed from V and 6 bases from J, the gap between germline ends came to 11 bases. Germline CDR1 reads LNHNV; CDR2 reads YYDKDF (reference sequence). The CDR3 has 14 residues. The CDR3 nucleotides are TGTGCCACCAGCAGAGATCGGTACGCCTCTGAAGCTTTCTTT. The encoded protein is CATSRDRYASEAFF.

This rearrangement joins TRBV28 to TRBJ1-6, with 8 bases that match TRBD1. CDR3 size: 14 residues. Trimming cost V 4 bases and J 9 bases; bases outside gene matches: 5. The germline CDR1 and CDR2 sequences are MDHEN and SYDVKM. CDR3: CASSSPGGVSPLHF. The DNA of the CDR3 is TGTGCCAGCAGTTCTCCAGGGGGCGTTTCACCCCTCCACTTT.

This sequence joins TRBV9 and TRBJ2-1, with D hard to call. The CDR3 runs to 11 residues. Germline lookup yields CDR1 SGDLS and CDR2 YYNGEE. The V end was cut by 0 bases, the J end by 8 bases, with 3 bases between. CDR3 nucleotides: TGTGCCAGCAGCGTAGCTTATGAGCAGTTCTTC. This encodes CASSVAYEQFF. Using reference TRBV9 and TRBJ2-1 for the parts outside the CDR3, the full variable domain is DSGVTQTPKHLITATGQRVTLRCSPRSGDLSVYWYQQSLDQGLQFLIQYYNGEERAKGNILERFSAQQFPDLHSELNLSSLELGDSALYFCASSVAYEQFFGPGTRLTVL.

The chain has TRBV19 and TRBJ2-7; the match to TRBD2 covers 8 bases. Germline V lookup: CDR1 LNHDA, CDR2 SQIVND (reference sequence). V trimming: 3 bases; J trimming: 5 bases; junction bases outside the gene matches: 30. The CDR3 length is 22 residues. CDR3 sequence reads: CASSIRGQGRDLGLGRINEQYF. The CDR3 DNA sequence: TGTGCCAGTAGTATTAGGGGCCAGGGGCGAGACCTGGGACTAGGAAGGATCAACGAGCAGTACTTC.

This clone was seen only once. The chain uses TRBV28 and TRBJ1-2; a possible D gene is TRBD1 (6 bases). V lost 6 bases, J lost 2 bases, and 16 bases lay in between. CDR1 is MDHEN and CDR2 is SYDVKM in the germline V gene. CDR3 length equals 15 residues. The CDR3 region is CASSRPRQGNYGYTF. CDR3 coding DNA: TGTGCCAGCAGCCGCCCCCGGCAGGGGAACTATGGCTACACCTTC.

The chain is built from TRBV10-3 and TRBJ2-1, with TRBD2 identical over 10 bases. Germline values: CDR1 ENHRY, CDR2 SYGVKD. This CDR3 comprises 16 residues. After removal of 5 bases from V and 4 bases from J, the junction contained 8 bases not matched to a gene. Here the CDR3 reads CAISRTSGVGYNEQFF. CDR3 bases: TGTGCCATCAGTAGAACTAGCGGGGTTGGTTACAATGAGCAGTTCTTC.

This chain connects TRBV2 to TRBJ1-6; 9 nucleotides match TRBD1. Unmatched junction bases numbered 3, after V lost 2 bases and J lost 7 bases. The CDR3 is 15 amino acids. Germline V gives CDR1 SNHLY, CDR2 FYNNEI. The DNA for the CDR3 is TGTGCCAGCAGTGAAACCGGGACAGGGAATTCACCCCTCCACTTT. It codes for CASSETGTGNSPLHF.

The V gene is TRBV16, the J gene TRBJ2-1; the D gene is possibly TRBD1 (6 bases). This CDR3 is built from 14 residues. Trimming left V 8 bases short and J 7 bases short, with 18 bases between. Looked up from germline, CDR1 is KGHSY and CDR2 is FQNENV. The CDR3 DNA sequence: TGTGCCAGCCCAAGGGGGAATGGTCGGAATGAGCAGTTCTTC. It codes for CASPRGNGRNEQFF. The full variable domain, in which reference TRBV16 and TRBJ2-1 provide the parts outside the CDR3, is GEEVAQTPKHLVRGEGQKAKLYCAPIKGHSYVFWYQQVLKNEFKFLISFQNENVFDETGMPKERFSAKCLPNSPCSLEIQATKLEDSAVYFCASPRGNGRNEQFFGPGTRLTVL.

In this sample, this clone is medium-sized (0.01 to 0.1%). The V gene is TRBV6-5, the J gene TRBJ2-2; weak D call: TRBD2 (7 bases). This CDR3 contains 14 residues. Germline CDR1 is MNHEY and CDR2 is SVGAGI. V shed 8 bases and J shed 5 bases, with 15 bases lying between them. The CDR3 coding sequence is TGTGCCAGCCGACGGGGGGCGCGAACCGGGGAGCTGTTTTTT. Its translation: CASRRGARTGELFF.

This chain joins TRBV7-9 and TRBJ2-3; 9 bases align to TRBD2. The length of the CDR3 is 19 residues. J was trimmed by 0 bases and V by 5 bases; bases with no gene match: 15. CDR1 and CDR2 (germline): SEHNR, FQNEAQ (reference sequence). CDR3 DNA sequence: TGTGCCAGCAGCGCGGCCTGGGCGGGAGGGGCACTTAGCACAGATACGCAGTATTTT. Protein product: CASSAAWAGGALSTDTQYF.

The chain recombines TRBV5-6 with TRBJ2-1; 10 positions agree with TRBD2. CDR3 length equals 16 residues. V was clipped by 0 bases and J by 3 bases; unmatched bases: 3. The germline V gene encodes CDR1 SGHDT and CDR2 YYEEEE. As DNA, the CDR3 is TGTGCCAGCAGCTTGGCCGGACTAGCGGTCTACAATGAGCAGTTCTTC. Translating gives CASSLAGLAVYNEQFF. Using reference TRBV5-6 and TRBJ2-1 for the parts outside the CDR3, the full variable domain is DAGVTQSPTHLIKTRGQQVTLRCSPKSGHDTVSWYQQALGQGPQFIFQYYEEEERQRGNFPDRFSGHQFPNYSSELNVNALLLGDSALYLCASSLAGLAVYNEQFFGPGTRLTVL.

The chain has TRBV5-8 and TRBJ2-5, with D maybe TRBD1 (6 bases). The CDR3 is made up of 14 amino acids. V lost 3 bases, J lost 5 bases, and 14 bases lay in between. Looked up from germline, CDR1 is SGHTS and CDR2 is YDEGEE. CDR3 loop: CASSSTGPEETQYF. CDR3 bases: TGTGCCAGCAGCTCAACAGGGCCGGAGGAGACCCAGTACTTC.